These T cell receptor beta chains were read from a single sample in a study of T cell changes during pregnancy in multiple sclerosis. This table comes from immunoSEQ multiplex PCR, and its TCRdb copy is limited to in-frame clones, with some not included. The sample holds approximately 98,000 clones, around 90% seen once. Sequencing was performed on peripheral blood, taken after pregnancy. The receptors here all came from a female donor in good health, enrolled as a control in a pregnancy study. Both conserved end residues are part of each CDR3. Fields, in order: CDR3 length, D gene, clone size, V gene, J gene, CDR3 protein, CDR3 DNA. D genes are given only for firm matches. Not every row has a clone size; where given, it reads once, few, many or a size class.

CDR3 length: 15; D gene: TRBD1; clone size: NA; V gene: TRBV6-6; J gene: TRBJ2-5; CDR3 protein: CATTGDHMYQETQYF; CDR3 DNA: TGTGCCACCACAGGGGACCACATGTACCAAGAGACCCAGTACTTC
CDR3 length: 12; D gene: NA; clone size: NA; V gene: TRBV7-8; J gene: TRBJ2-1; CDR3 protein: CASSLVTSEQFF; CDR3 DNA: TGTGCCAGCAGCTTAGTAACTAGTGAGCAGTTCTTC
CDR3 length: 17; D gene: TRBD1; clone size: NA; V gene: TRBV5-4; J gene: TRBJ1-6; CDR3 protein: CASTHARDRGSNSPLHF; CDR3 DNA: TGTGCCAGCACTCATGCCCGGGACAGGGGGTCAAATTCACCCCTCCACTTT
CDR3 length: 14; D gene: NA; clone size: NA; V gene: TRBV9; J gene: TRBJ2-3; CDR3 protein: CASSAQYQVDTQYF; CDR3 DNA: TGTGCCAGCAGCGCTCAGTATCAGGTTGATACGCAGTATTTT
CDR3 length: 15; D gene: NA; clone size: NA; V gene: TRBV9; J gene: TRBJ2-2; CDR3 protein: CASSVEGSNTGELFF; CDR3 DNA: TGTGCCAGCAGCGTTGAGGGATCGAACACCGGGGAGCTGTTTTTT
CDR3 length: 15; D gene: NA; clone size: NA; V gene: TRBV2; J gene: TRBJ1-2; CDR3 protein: CASSEVKGLGYGYTF; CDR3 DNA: TGTGCCAGCAGTGAAGTGAAGGGGCTGGGCTATGGCTACACCTTC
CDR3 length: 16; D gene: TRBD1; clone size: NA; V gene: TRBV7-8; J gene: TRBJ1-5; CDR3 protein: CASSAGDRGPSQPQHF; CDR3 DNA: TGTGCCAGCAGCGCCGGGGACAGGGGGCCTAGTCAGCCCCAGCATTTT
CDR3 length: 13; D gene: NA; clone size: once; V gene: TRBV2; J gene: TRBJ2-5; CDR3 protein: CASNPGIQETQYF; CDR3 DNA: TGTGCCAGCAATCCGGGGATCCAAGAGACCCAGTACTTC
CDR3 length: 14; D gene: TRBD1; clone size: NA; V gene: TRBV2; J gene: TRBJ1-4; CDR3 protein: CASSDGTAHEKLFF; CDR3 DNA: TGTGCCAGCAGTGACGGGACAGCCCATGAAAAACTGTTTTTT
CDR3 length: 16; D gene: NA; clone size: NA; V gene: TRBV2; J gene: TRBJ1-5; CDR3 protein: CASERRQGYRNQPQHF; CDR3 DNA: TGTGCCAGCGAGAGAAGGCAGGGGTACCGCAATCAGCCCCAGCATTTT
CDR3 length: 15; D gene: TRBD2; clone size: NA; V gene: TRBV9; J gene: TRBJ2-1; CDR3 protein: CASSVDLAAYNEQFF; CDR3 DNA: TGTGCCAGCAGCGTAGATCTAGCGGCCTACAATGAGCAGTTCTTC
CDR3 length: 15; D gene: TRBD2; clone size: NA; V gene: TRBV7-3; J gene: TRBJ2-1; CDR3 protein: CASSPRSGGANEQFF; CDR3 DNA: TGTGCCAGCAGTCCACGGAGCGGGGGGGCCAATGAGCAGTTCTTC
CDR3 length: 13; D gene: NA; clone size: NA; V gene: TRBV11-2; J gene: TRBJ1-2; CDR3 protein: CASSLAVTYGYTF; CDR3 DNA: TGTGCCAGCAGCTTGGCAGTCACCTATGGCTACACCTTC
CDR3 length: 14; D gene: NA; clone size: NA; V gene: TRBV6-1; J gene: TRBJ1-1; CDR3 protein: CATAPLLMNTEAFF; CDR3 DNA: TGTGCCACGGCACCGCTACTAATGAACACTGAAGCTTTCTTT
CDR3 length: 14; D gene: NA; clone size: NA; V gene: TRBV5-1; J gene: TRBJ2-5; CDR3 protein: CASSLETGLQTQYF; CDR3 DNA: TGCGCCAGCAGCTTGGAAACAGGGCTTCAGACCCAGTACTTC
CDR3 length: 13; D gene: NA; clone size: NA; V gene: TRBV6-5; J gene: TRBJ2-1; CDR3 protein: CASSYLAGNEQFF; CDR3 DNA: TGTGCCAGCAGTTACCTCGCGGGCAATGAGCAGTTCTTC
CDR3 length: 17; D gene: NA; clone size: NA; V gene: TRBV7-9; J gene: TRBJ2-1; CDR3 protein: CASSHPVSGVTYNEQFF; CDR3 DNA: TGTGCCAGCAGCCACCCGGTTAGCGGTGTGACCTACAATGAGCAGTTCTTC
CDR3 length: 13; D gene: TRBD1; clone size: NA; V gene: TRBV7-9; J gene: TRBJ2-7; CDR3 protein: CASSFGQAGEQYF; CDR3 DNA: TGTGCCAGCAGCTTTGGACAGGCGGGCGAGCAGTACTTC
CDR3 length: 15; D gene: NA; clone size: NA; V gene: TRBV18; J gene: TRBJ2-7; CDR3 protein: CASSPPGGSTYEQYF; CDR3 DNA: TGTGCCAGCTCACCACCAGGCGGGTCGACCTACGAGCAGTACTTC
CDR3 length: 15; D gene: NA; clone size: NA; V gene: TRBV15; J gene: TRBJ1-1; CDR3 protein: CATSRGEAMNTEAFF; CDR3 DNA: TGTGCCACCAGCAGAGGCGAAGCGATGAACACTGAAGCTTTCTTT
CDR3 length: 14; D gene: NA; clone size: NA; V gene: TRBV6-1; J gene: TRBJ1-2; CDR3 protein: CASRVTWGLGGYTF; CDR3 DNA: TGTGCCAGCAGGGTTACATGGGGGCTGGGTGGCTACACCTTC
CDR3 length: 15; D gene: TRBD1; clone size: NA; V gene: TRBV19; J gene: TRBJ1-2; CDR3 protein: CASSTRQGANYGYTF; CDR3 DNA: TGTGCCAGTAGTACCCGACAGGGAGCTAACTATGGCTACACCTTC
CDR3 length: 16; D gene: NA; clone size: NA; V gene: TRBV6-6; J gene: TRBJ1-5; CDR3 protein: CASSHQRGNRNQPQHF; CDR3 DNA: TGTGCCAGCAGTCACCAACGGGGTAATCGGAATCAGCCCCAGCATTTT
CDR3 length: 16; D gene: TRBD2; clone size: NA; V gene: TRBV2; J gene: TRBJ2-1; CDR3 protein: CASSRSGRECIDEQFF; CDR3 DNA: TGTGCCAGCAGTCGGAGCGGGAGGGAGTGTATCGATGAGCAGTTCTTC
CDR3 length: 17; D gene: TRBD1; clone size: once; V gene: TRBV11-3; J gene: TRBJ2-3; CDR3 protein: CASSSSWTGGDSDTQYF; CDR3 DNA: TGTGCCAGCAGCTCTAGCTGGACAGGGGGCGATTCCGATACGCAGTATTTT
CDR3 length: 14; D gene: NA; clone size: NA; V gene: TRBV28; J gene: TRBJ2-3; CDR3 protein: CASSPGLYSDTQYF; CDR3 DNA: TGTGCCAGCAGTCCTGGACTATATTCAGATACGCAGTATTTT
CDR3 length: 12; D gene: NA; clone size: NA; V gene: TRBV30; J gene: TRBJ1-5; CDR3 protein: CASSGGNQPQHF; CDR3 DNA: TGTGCCTCCTCGGGGGGAAATCAGCCCCAGCATTTT
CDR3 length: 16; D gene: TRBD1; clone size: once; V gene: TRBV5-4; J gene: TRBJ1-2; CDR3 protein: CASSAPRGKSVYGYTF; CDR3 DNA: TGTGCCAGCAGCGCCCCCAGGGGGAAGTCGGTCTATGGCTACACCTTC
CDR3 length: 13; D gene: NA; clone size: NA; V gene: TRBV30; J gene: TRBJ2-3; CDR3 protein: CAWRAEPGDTQYF; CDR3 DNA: TGTGCCTGGAGGGCCGAGCCAGGAGATACGCAGTATTTT
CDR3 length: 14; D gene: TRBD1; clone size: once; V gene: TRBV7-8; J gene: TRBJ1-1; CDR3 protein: CASSLLTGGTEAFF; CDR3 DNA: TGTGCCAGCAGCTTACTGACAGGGGGCACTGAAGCTTTCTTT